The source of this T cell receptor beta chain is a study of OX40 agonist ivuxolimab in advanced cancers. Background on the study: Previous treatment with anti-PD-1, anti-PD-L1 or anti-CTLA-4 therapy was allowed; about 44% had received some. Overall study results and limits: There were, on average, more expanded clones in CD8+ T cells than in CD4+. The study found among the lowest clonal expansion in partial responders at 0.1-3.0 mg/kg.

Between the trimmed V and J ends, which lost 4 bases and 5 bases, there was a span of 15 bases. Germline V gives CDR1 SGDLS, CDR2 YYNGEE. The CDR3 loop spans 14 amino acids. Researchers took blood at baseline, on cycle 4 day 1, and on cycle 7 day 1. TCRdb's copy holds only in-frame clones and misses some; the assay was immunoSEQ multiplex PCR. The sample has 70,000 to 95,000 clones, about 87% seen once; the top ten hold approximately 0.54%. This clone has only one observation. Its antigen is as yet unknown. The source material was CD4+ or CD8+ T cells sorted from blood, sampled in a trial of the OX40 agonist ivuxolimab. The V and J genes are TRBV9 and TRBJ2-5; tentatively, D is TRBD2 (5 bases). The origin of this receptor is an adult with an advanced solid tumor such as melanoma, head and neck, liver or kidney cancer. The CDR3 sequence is CASSFSERLETQYF. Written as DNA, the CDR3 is TGTGCCAGCAGCTTTAGCGAGAGGTTGGAGACCCAGTACTTC.